The 10 T cell receptor beta chains below all came from one sample that was sequenced in a study of T cell repertoires in cytomegalovirus infection. TCRdb processed the reads anew with MiXCR; each CDR3 protein has one entry. In the table there are fewer than 200,000 distinct CDR3 sequences, approximately 15% of which are singletons. The sequenced material came from PBMCs. The receptors were sampled from a human donor in good health (CMV status not recorded). Some clones in this sample may be carry-over from other donors' samples.

The V call is TRBV30, the J call TRBJ2-1, with 10 nucleotides matching TRBD1. Germline assignment: CDR1 GTSNPN and CDR2 SVGIG (reference sequence). J lost 10 bases, V lost 3 bases, and 3 bases had no gene match. This CDR3 contains 12 residues. DNA of the CDR3: TGTGCCTGGAGCGGACAGGGGGACGAGCAGTTCTTC. This gives the protein CAWSGQGDEQFF.

There are many counts of this clonotype. The rearrangement joins TRBV6-5 to TRBJ2-6; TRBD1 aligns across 10 bases. This CDR3 spans 18 amino acids. V lost 4 bases to trimming and J lost 1 base; unmatched junction nucleotides: 7. The germline CDR1 and CDR2 sequences are MNHEY and SVGAGI. The CDR3 bases are TGTGCCAGCAGTTCTGGACAGGGGGGAGTATCTGGGGCCAACGTCCTGACTTTC. Protein: CASSSGQGGVSGANVLTF.

This clonotype was found many times. The chain recombines TRBV12-3 or TRBV12-4 with TRBJ2-6; D may match TRBD1 or TRBD2 (5 bases each). The CDR3 runs 15 residues. The ends were cut back, 2 bases at V and 2 bases at J, with 7 bases in the middle. The CDR3: CASSLRGPGANVLTF. The CDR3, as DNA: TGTGCCAGCAGTTTAAGGGGACCTGGGGCCAACGTCCTGACTTTC.

The V and J genes are TRBV15 and TRBJ2-3; D unclear. Deletions cut 5 bases from V and 9 bases from J, with 12 bases between. Germline loops: CDR1 LNHNV, CDR2 YYDKDF (reference sequence). The CDR3 length is 12 residues. CDR3 sequence: CATSQSVDTQYF. The CDR3 DNA is TGTGCCACCAGCCAATCCGTGGACACGCAGTATTTT.

Ten or more counts support this clonotype. This chain uses TRBV7-2 with TRBJ2-2, with D perhaps TRBD1 (6 bases). Germline values: CDR1 SGHTA, CDR2 FQGNSA. The CDR3 is 15 amino acids. V dropped 6 bases and J dropped 6 bases, with 17 bases sitting between them. The chain's CDR3 is CASRRQDGGAGELFF. In DNA form, the CDR3 reads TGTGCCAGCAGGAGACAGGATGGGGGAGCCGGGGAGCTGTTTTTT.

The V gene is TRBV28, the J gene TRBJ1-4, with D tentatively TRBD1 (5 bases). The CDR3 covers 16 residues. The germline CDR1 and CDR2 sequences are MDHEN and SYDVKM. Trimming cost V 8 bases and J 0 bases, with 16 bases left between them. The CDR3 coding sequence is TGTGCCAGCCAGGCTCCCGGAGGGGCAACTAATGAAAAACTGTTTTTT. Protein: CASQAPGGATNEKLFF. The full variable domain, with the rest looked up from reference TRBV28 and TRBJ1-4, is DVKVTQSSRYLVKRTGEKVFLECVQDMDHENMFWYRQDPGLGLRLIYFSYDVKMKEKGDIPEGYSVSREKKERFSLILESASTNQTSMYLCASQAPGGATNEKLFFGSGTQLSVL.

At least ten counts were recorded for this clonotype. This chain connects TRBV7-2 to TRBJ2-3, with D possibly being TRBD2 (6 bases). The CDR3 is made up of 17 amino acids. Per germline, CDR1 SGHTA and CDR2 FQGNSA. V was trimmed by 1 base and J by 2 bases, leaving 16 bases between them. The DNA of the CDR3 is TGTGCCAGCAGCTTAGTTGGAGCGGGCGAGTACACAGATACGCAGTATTTT. Amino acids: CASSLVGAGEYTDTQYF.

CDR3 DNA sequence: TGTGCCAGCAGCCAAGGTATGACAGGGGGGACCTACAATGAGCAGTTCTTC. It yields the protein CASSQGMTGGTYNEQFF. V usage is TRBV14 and J usage is TRBJ2-1; 9 positions match TRBD1. The germline V gene has CDR1 SGHDN and CDR2 FVKESK. The J segment lost 2 bases and the V segment lost 1 base, leaving 6 bases of the junction unmatched. CDR3 length: 17 amino acids. Filled out from reference TRBV14 and TRBJ2-1, the complete variable domain reads EAGVTQFPSHSVIEKGQTVTLRCDPISGHDNLYWYRRVMGKEIKFLLHFVKESKQDESGMPNNRFLAERTGGTYSTLKVQPAELEDSGVYFCASSQGMTGGTYNEQFFGPGTRLTVL.

This rearrangement joins TRBV5-4 to TRBJ2-7; no reliable D call. The CDR3 consists of 14 residues. Germline CDR1 and CDR2: SGHNT and YYREEE (reference sequence). Trimming shortened V by 4 bases and J by 4 bases, and 15 bases separated the two germline ends. The CDR3 DNA reads as TGTGCCAGCAGCCGCCTTAGTAGGGCATACGAGCAGTACTTC. Its protein product is CASSRLSRAYEQYF.

As regards this clonotype: This may stem from a read error, because a much larger clone lies one nucleotide away. The chain recombines TRBV7-2 with TRBJ2-2, with D tentatively TRBD2 (6 bases). V shed 5 bases and J shed 7 bases, with 11 bases lying between them. This CDR3 contains 13 residues. Per germline, CDR1 SGHTA and CDR2 FQGNSA. The DNA for the CDR3 is TGTGCCAGCAGCCCCTGGAGGGGCGGGGAGCTGTTTTTT. Encoded protein: CASSPWRGGELFF.